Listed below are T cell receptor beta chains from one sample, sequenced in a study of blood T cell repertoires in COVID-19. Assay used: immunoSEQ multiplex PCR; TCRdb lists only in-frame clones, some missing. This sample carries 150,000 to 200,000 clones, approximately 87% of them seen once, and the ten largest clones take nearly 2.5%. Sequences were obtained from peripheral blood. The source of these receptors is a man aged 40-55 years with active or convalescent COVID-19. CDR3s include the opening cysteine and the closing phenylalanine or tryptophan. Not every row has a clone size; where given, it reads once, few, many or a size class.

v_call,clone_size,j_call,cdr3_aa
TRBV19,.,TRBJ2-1,CASSITGGGQGEQFF
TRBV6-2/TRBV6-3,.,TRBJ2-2,CASSYRIGGNTGELFF
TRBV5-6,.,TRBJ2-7,CASSSRDRGAYEQYF
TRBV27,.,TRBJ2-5,CASSFRPGETQYF
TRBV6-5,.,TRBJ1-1,CASNSGAEAFF
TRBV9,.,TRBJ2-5,CASSATSGGVQETQYF
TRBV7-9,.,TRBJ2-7,CASSPYKGQGLYEQYF
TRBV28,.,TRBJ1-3,CASSLQGSGNTIYF
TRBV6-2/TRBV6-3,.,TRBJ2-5,CASSYASGTQYF
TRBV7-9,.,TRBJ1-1,CASSHNRGTEAFF
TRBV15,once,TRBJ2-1,CATRSGVNYNEQFF
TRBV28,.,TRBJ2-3,CASTPGGVGADTQYF
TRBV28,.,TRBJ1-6,CASRDQGYNSLLHF
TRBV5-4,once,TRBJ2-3,CASSIQLAGGTDTQYF
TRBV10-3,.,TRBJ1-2,CAISERGQGYGYTF
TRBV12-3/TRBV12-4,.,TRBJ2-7,CASSLAGPYEQYF
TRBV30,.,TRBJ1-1,CAWSNTEAFF
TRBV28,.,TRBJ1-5,CASSPTGGGRNQPQHF
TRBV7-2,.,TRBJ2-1,CASSFYSNPGQGSYNEQFF
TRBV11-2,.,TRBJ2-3,CASNPMTGGLADTQYF
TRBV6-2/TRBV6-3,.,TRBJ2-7,CASSPEHLGEQYF
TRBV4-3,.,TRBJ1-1,CASSQDRSGADTEAFF